The present TCR beta chain was sequenced within a study of blood T cell repertoires in COVID-19. Profiling relied on immunoSEQ multiplex PCR, and the TCRdb table lists in-frame clones only, not all of them. The sample holds some 100,000 clones, over 80% seen once. The germline gives CDR1 SGHTA, CDR2 FQGTGA. The CDR3 is 14 amino acids. Details on this clone: One junction end does not reproduce the germline sequence, and a read error may be involved.

The source is a man aged 45-60 years with active or convalescent COVID-19. Specimen: peripheral blood. The gene calls are TRBV7-3 and TRBJ2-3, with D possibly being TRBD2 (7 bases). CDR3 sequence (DNA): TGTGCCAGCGCCGTGGGGGGGGGCACGGATACGCAGTATTTT. Residues: CASAVGGGTDTQYF.